The rows below give T cell receptor beta chains drawn from one sample of a study of T-cell reconstitution after alpha-beta-depleted transplantation in children. TCRdb re-called the PCR reads with MiXCR, one entry per CDR3 protein. The data hold some 200,000 distinct CDR3 sequences, with around 9.6% observed a single time. The sequences come from PBMCs from the stem cell graft donor, collected from the stem cell graft. The receptors derive from a human donor who donated a stem cell graft to a child with acute lymphoblastic leukemia. Each CDR3 is given with its conserved first and last residue. D genes are given only for firm matches. Clone size is stated in some rows and not others, as once, few, many or a class when expanded.

J	V	D	size	DNA	CDR3
TRBJ1-2	TRBV2	-	-	TGTGCCAGCAGTGAAGACAGGTCCAACTATGGCTACACCTTC	CASSEDRSNYGYTF
TRBJ2-7	TRBV24-1	-	many	TGTGCCACCAGTACCCCCCGACAGCCCTACGAGCAGTACTTC	CATSTPRQPYEQYF
TRBJ2-7	TRBV20-1	TRBD1	-	TGCAGTGCTGCCCCCGGGACAGATCATCCTGGCGAGCAGTACTTC	CSAAPGTDHPGEQYF
TRBJ1-4	TRBV19	TRBD1	few	TGTGCCAGTAGTTTAAAAGGGACAGCTAGACGGGAAGCCTTTTTT	CASSLKGTARREAFF
TRBJ1-1	TRBV18	-	-	TGTGCCAGCTCAGAGAGCGAGGACACTGAAGCTTTCTTT	CASSESEDTEAFF
TRBJ1-5	TRBV12-3/TRBV12-4	-	-	TGTGCCAGCAGTTCACAGACAGGCCCCCACAATCAGCCCCAGCATTTT	CASSSQTGPHNQPQHF
TRBJ2-3	TRBV29-1	TRBD1	many	TGCAGCGGCTGGCCCCGACAGGGGAAGGTCGCAGATACGCAGTATTTT	CSGWPRQGKVADTQYF
TRBJ1-4	TRBV4-1	-	many	TGCGCCAGCAGCCAACAGGGGAGGGATGAAAAACTGTTTTTT	CASSQQGRDEKLFF
TRBJ2-5	TRBV29-1	-	many	TGCAGCGCAGGGACCCAAGAGACCCAGTACTTC	CSAGTQETQYF
TRBJ2-2	TRBV12-3/TRBV12-4	-	-	TGTGCCAGCAGTTTACGTCGAGCCGGGGAGCTGTTTTTT	CASSLRRAGELFF
TRBJ1-5	TRBV12-3/TRBV12-4	TRBD1	many	TGTGCCAGCAGTTTGGGGACAGGGTTAAAGCCCCAGCATTTT	CASSLGTGLKPQHF
TRBJ1-1	TRBV5-1	-	few	TGCGCCAGCAGCTTCACAGCCCAAGAAGCTTTCTTT	CASSFTAQEAFF
TRBJ1-5	TRBV27	TRBD1	few	TGTGCCAGCAGTCCTTACAGGGGTGGGGGTGCGGGCAATCAGCCCCAGCATTTT	CASSPYRGGGAGNQPQHF
TRBJ2-1	TRBV7-8	-	many	TGTGCCAGCAGCTTAAGGTCTACGGGACATAAGAACGACAATGAGCAGTTCTTC	CASSLRSTGHKNDNEQFF
TRBJ2-2	TRBV12-3/TRBV12-4	-	many	TGTGCCAGCAGTTTATCCGGGGAGCTGTTTTTT	CASSLSGELFF
TRBJ1-2	TRBV4-2	-	many	TGTGCCAGCAGCCAAGATGGGCAGGGCCATCGGGGCTACACCTTC	CASSQDGQGHRGYTF
TRBJ2-3	TRBV20-1	TRBD1	-	TGCAGTGCTAGTGACAGGGGGCTATCTACGCAGTATTTT	CSASDRGLSTQYF
TRBJ2-1	TRBV6-1	-	-	TGTGCCAGCCGAGAGGGGGGGCCCTCGGATGAGCAGTTCTTC	CASREGGPSDEQFF
TRBJ1-4	TRBV7-2	TRBD1	few	TGTGCCAGCAGCTGGGGACAGGGACAAGAAAAACTGTTTTTT	CASSWGQGQEKLFF
TRBJ2-3	TRBV10-3	-	many	TGTGCCATCAACGGCGGGGACACAGATACGCAGTATTTT	CAINGGDTDTQYF
TRBJ1-2	TRBV29-1	-	-	TGCAGCGGGAAGGACGGAAACTATGGCTACACCTTC	CSGKDGNYGYTF
TRBJ1-6	TRBV10-3	TRBD1	-	TGTGCCATCAGTGAGCTAGGGACAGGCAATTCACCCCTCCACTTT	CAISELGTGNSPLHF